This TCR beta chain appears in the sequencing data of a study of cytomegalovirus exposure and HLA in healthy donors. Study-wide points: A later analysis associated 16,951 TCR beta sequences with HLA alleles at a 0.05 false discovery rate. It was taken for granted in presence/absence analyses that sequencing depth across donors was roughly uniform.

A note on this clone: Its antigen remains unknown.

Trimming took 0 bases from V and 7 from J; bases not matched to a gene: 8. The CDR3 is 16 residues long. The germline V gene encodes CDR1 SGHRS and CDR2 YFSETQ. PCR was performed using 60 Vbeta and 13 Jbeta primers. Produced via immunoSEQ multiplex PCR; TCRdb's table is partial and in-frame only. The top ten clones hold around 2.1% of a sample with about 110,000 clones, approximately 84% of them seen once. This sequence joins TRBV5-1 and TRBJ2-2; 8 bases are a match to TRBD1. Sequencing was done on a sample of PBMCs. The sequence came from a man aged 25 to 45 in good health and CMV-seronegative. The CDR3 loop reads CASSLGWTGIDGELFF. CDR3 nucleotide sequence: TGCGCCAGCAGCTTGGGGTGGACAGGGATTGACGGGGAGCTGTTTTTT.